The T cell receptor (beta chain) under discussion was sequenced for a study of beta chain features in type 1 diabetes. At the level of the study: Healthy donors and patients showed comparable age, gender and cell yields. Sorted cell examination encompassed roughly 110,000,000 cells across all samples.

CDR3 size: 15 residues. With 3 bases removed from V and 3 bases from J, the gap between germline ends came to 14 bases. In germline, CDR1 is LNHNV, CDR2 YYDKDF (reference sequence). Overall study results and limits: Possible PCR preference for shorter templates applied equally to patients and controls. Moderate yet significant TCRB CDR3 shortening was seen in Type 1 diabetes patients in all four CD4+ subsets.

TCRB transcripts that were expressed got sequenced, as all of the isolated RNA had been reverse transcribed. Generated by immunoSEQ multiplex PCR, the TCRdb table keeps only in-frame clones and is missing some. The table shows about half a million clones, with about 30% occurring only once. Notes on this clone: Its antigen is currently unknown.

The receptor was derived from a man younger than 30 in good health. This rearrangement joins TRBV15 to TRBJ1-1; D remains unclear. The sequenced material came from naive CD4+ T cells from blood. The CDR3 is CATSRAGLPDTEAFF. Written as DNA, the CDR3 is TGTGCCACCAGCAGGGCTGGACTTCCGGACACTGAAGCTTTCTTT.